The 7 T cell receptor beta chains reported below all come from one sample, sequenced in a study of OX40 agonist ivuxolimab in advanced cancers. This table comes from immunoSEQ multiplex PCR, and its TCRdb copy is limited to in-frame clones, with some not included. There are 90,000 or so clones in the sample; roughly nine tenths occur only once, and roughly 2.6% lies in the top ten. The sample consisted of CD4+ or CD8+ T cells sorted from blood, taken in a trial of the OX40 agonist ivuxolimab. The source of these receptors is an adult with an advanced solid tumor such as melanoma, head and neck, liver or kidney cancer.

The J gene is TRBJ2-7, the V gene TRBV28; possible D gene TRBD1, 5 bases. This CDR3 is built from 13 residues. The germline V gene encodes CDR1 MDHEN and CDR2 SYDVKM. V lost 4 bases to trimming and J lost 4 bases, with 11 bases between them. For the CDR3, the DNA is TGTGCCAGCAGTTCCACGACAGAGTACGAGCAGTACTTC. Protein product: CASSSTTEYEQYF.

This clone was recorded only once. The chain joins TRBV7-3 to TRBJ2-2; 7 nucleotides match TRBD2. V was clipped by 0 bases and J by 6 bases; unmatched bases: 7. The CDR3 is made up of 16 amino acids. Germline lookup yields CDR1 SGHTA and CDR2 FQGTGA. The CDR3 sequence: CASSLTAGVVSGELFF. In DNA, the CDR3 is TGTGCCAGCAGCTTAACGGCGGGAGTGGTCTCCGGGGAGCTGTTTTTT.

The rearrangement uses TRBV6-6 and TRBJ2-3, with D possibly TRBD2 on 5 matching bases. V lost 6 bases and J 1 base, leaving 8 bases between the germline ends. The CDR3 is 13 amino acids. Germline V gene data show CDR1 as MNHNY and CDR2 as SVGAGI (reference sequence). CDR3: CASRKEGTDTQYF. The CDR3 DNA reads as TGTGCCAGCAGGAAGGAGGGCACAGATACGCAGTATTTT.

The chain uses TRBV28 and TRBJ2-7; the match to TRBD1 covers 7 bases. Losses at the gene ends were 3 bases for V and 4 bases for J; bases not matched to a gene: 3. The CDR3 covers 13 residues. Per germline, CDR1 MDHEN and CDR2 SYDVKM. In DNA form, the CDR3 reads TGTGCCAGCAGTTTGACAGGGATTTACGAGCAGTACTTC. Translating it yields CASSLTGIYEQYF.

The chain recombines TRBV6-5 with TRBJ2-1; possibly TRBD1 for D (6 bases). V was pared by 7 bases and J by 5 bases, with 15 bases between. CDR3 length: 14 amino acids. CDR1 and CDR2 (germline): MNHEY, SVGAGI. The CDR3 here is CASKSQGAHNEQFF. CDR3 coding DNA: TGTGCCAGCAAGTCACAGGGAGCCCACAATGAGCAGTTCTTC.

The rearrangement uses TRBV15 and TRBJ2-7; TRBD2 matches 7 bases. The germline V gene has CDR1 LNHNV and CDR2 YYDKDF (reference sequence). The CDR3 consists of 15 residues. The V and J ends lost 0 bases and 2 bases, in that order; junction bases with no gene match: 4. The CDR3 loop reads CATSRETSAAYEQYF. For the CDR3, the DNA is TGTGCCACCAGCAGAGAAACTAGCGCTGCCTACGAGCAGTACTTC.

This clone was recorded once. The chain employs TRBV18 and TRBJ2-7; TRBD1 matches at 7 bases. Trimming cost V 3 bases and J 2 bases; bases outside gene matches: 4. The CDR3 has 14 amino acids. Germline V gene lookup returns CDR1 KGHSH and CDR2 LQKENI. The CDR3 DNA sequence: TGTGCCAGCTCACCCGGGACAGCAACCTACGAGCAGTACTTC. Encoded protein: CASSPGTATYEQYF. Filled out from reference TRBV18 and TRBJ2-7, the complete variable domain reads NAGVMQNPRHLVRRRGQEARLRCSPMKGHSHVYWYRQLPEEGLKFMVYLQKENIIDESGMPKERFSAEFPKEGPSILRIQQVVRGDSAAYFCASSPGTATYEQYFGPGTRLTVT.